A single TCR beta chain is shown here with its context. Its antigen is undetermined. With 5 bases clipped from V and 5 bases from J, the junction kept 8 bases outside the gene matches. The CDR3 sequence is 14 residues long. The germline CDR1 and CDR2 sequences are LGHNA and YSLEER. The data were taken from a study of graft-versus-host responses after intestinal transplantation. Study-wide results and limits: GvH clones surfaced in recipient marrow, some emerging earlier in ileum or blood.

Clones were read by immunoSEQ multiplex PCR, and TCRdb kept only the in-frame ones, dropping some. Of roughly 40,000 clones listed, over 75% are singletons. Material: PBMCs, obtained 524 days after transplant. This TCR was recovered from a human patient who received an intestinal transplant, so some T cells may come from the graft donor. V usage is TRBV4-3 and J usage is TRBJ1-2, with 7 nucleotides matching TRBD1. This CDR3 is CASSGRQGVYGYTF. CDR3 DNA sequence: TGCGCCAGCAGCGGGCGACAGGGTGTTTATGGCTACACCTTC.